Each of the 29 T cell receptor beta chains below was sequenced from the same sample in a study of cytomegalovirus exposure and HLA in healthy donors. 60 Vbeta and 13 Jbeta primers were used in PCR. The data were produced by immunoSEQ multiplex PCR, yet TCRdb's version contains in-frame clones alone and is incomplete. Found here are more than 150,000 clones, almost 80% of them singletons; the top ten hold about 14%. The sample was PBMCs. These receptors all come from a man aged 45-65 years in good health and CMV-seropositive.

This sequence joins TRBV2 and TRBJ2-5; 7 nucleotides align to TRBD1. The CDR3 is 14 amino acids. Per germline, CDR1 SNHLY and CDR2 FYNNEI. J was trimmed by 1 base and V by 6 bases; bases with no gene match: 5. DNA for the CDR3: TGTGCCAGCAGCCCCGGACAGGTCCAAGAGACCCAGTACTTC. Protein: CASSPGQVQETQYF.

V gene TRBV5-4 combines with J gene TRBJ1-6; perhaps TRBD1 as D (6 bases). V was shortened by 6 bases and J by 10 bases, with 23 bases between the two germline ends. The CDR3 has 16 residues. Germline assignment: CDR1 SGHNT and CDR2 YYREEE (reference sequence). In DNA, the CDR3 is TGTGCCAGCAACCAACTAGGGGGGGTTTTAGAATCACCCCTCCACTTT. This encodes CASNQLGGVLESPLHF. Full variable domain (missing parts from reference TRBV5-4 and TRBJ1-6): ETGVTQSPTHLIKTRGQQVTLRCSSQSGHNTVSWYQQALGQGPQFIFQYYREEENGRGNFPPRFSGLQFPNYSSELNVNALELDDSALYLCASNQLGGVLESPLHFGNGTRLTVT.

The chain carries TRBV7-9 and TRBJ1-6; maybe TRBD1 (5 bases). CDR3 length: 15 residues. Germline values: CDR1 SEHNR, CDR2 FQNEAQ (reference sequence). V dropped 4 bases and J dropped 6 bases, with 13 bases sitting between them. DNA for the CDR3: TGTGCCAGCAGCTCGGGCTCCGGGGGTAATTCACCCCTCCACTTT. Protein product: CASSSGSGGNSPLHF.

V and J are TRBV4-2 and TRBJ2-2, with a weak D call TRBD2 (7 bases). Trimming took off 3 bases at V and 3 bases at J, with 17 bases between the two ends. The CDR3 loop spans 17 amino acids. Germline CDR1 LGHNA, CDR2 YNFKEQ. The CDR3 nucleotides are TGTGCCAGCAGCCATCCCGAGGAGGGGGGGGACACCGGGGAGCTGTTTTTT. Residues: CASSHPEEGGDTGELFF.

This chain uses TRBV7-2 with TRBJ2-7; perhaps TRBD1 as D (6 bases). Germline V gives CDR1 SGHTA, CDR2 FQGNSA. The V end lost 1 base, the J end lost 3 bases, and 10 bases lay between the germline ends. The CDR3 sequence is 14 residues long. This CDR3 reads CASSLGPRGYEQYV. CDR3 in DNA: TGTGCCAGCAGCTTAGGGCCCAGGGGCTACGAGCAGTACGTC.

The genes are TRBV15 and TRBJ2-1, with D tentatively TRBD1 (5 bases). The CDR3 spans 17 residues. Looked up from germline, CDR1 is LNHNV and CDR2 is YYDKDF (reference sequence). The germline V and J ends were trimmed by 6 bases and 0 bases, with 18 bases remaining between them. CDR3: CATSLEQGVSSYNEQFF. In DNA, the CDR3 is TGTGCCACCAGTCTCGAGCAGGGCGTAAGCTCCTACAATGAGCAGTTCTTC.

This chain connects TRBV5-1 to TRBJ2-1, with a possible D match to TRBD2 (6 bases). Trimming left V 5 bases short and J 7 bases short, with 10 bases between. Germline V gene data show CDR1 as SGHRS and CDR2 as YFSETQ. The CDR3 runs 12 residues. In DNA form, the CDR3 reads TGCGCCAGCAGGGGGACTTTAAATGAGCAGTTCTTC. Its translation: CASRGTLNEQFF.

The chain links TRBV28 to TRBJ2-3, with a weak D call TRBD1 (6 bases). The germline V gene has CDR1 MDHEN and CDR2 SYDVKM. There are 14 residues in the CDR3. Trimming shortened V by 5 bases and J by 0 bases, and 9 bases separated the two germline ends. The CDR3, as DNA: TGTGCCAGCAGTCCCGGACAGAGCACAGATACGCAGTATTTT. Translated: CASSPGQSTDTQYF.

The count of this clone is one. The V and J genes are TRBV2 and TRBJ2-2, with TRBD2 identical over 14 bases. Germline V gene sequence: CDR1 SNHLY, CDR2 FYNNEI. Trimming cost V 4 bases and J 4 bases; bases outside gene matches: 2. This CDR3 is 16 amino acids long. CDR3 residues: CASSATSGGATGELFF. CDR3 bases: TGTGCCAGCAGTGCGACTAGCGGGGGGGCCACCGGGGAGCTGTTTTTT.

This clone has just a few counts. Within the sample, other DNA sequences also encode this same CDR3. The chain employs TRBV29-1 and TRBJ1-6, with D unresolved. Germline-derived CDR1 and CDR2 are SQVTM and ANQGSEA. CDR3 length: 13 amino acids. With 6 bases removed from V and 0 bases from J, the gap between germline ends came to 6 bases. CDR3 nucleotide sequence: TGCAGCGTCCGGTCCTCCTATAATTCACCCCTCCACTTT. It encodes CSVRSSYNSPLHF.

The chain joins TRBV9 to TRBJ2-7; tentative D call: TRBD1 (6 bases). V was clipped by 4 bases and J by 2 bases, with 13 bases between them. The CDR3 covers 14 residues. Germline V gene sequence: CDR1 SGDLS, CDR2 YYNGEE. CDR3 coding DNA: TGTGCCAGCAGCTTTAGGGGGAACCCCTACGAGCAGTACTTC. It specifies CASSFRGNPYEQYF.

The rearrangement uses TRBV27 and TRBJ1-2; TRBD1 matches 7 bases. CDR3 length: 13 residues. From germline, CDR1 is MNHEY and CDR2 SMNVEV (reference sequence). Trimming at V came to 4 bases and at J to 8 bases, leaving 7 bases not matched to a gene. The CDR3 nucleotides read TGTGCCAGCAGTTCCGACAGGGTAAGCGGCTACACCTTC. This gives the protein CASSSDRVSGYTF.

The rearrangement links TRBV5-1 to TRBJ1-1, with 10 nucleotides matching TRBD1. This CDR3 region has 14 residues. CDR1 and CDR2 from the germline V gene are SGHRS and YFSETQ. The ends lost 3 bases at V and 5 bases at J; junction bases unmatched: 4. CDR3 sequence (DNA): TGCGCCAGCAGCTCGACAGGGGGCGAAACTGAAGCTTTCTTT. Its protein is CASSSTGGETEAFF.

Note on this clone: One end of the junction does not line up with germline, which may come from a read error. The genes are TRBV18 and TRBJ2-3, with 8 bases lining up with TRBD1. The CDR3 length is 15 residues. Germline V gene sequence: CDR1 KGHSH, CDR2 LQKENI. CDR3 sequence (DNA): TGTGCCAGCTCACAAGACAGGGGCCCCACAGATGCGCAGTATTTT. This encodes CASSQDRGPTDAQYF. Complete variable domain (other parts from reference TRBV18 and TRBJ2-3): NAGVMQNPRHLVRRRGQEARLRCSPMKGHSHVYWYRQLPEEGLKFMVYLQKENIIDESGMPKERFSAEFPKEGPSILRIQQVVRGDSAAYFCASSQDRGPTDAQYFGPGTRLTVL.

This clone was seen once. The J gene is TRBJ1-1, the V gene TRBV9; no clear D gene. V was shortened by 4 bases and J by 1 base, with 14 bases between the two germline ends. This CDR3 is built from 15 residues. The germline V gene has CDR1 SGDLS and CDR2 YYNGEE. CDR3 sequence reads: CASSSFSPSNTEAFF. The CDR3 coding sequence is TGTGCCAGCAGCTCGTTTAGCCCGTCGAACACTGAAGCTTTCTTT.

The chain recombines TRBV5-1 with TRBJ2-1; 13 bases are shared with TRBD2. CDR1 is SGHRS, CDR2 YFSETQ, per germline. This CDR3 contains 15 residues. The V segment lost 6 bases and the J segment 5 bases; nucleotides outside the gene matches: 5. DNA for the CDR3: TGCGCCAGCACCGTTACTAGCGGGGGGGACAATGAGCAGTTCTTC. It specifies CASTVTSGGDNEQFF.

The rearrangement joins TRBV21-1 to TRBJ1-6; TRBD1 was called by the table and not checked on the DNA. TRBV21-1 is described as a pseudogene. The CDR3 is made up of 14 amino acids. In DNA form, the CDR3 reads TGTGCCAGCTGGAACAGCTCCTATAATTCACCCCTCCACTTT. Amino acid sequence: CASWNSSYNSPLHF.

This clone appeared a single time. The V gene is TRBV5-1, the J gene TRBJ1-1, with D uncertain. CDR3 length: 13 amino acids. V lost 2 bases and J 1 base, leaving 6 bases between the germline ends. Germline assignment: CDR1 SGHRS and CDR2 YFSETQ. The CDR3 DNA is TGCGCCAGCAGCTTTGGGCAGAACACTGAAGCTTTCTTT. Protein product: CASSFGQNTEAFF.

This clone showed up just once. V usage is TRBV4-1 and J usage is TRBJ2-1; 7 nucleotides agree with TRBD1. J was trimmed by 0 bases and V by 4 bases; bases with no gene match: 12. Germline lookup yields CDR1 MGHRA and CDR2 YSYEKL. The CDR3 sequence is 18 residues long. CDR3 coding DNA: TGCGCCAGCAGCCTCCCAAAAGGGGGCGCAGGCTCCTACAATGAGCAGTTCTTC. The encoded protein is CASSLPKGGAGSYNEQFF.

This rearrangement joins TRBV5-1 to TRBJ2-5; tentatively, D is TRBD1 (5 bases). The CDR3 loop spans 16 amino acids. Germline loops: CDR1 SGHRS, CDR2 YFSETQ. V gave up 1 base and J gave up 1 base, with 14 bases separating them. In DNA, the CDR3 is TGCGCCAGCAGCTTGCCTGCAGGGAAGATCCAAGAGACCCAGTACTTC. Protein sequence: CASSLPAGKIQETQYF.

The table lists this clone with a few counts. The CDR3 nucleotides are TGTGCCAGCTCACCCACGACAAAGGTATTGAACACTGAAGCTTTCTTT. Amino acid sequence: CASSPTTKVLNTEAFF. The J gene is TRBJ1-1, the V gene TRBV18; D not resolved. From germline, CDR1 is KGHSH and CDR2 LQKENI. The CDR3 consists of 16 residues. Deletions cut 3 bases from V and 0 bases from J, with 14 bases between.

Here the CDR3 reads CASGSNTQDRGHYTF. The DNA for the CDR3 is TGTGCTAGTGGTTCCAATACTCAGGACAGGGGGCACTACACCTTC. The chain carries TRBV12-5 and TRBJ1-2; TRBD1 aligns across 11 bases. With 4 bases clipped from V and 10 bases from J, the junction kept 11 bases outside the gene matches. This CDR3 spans 15 amino acids. The germline gives CDR1 LGHNT, CDR2 FRNRAP.

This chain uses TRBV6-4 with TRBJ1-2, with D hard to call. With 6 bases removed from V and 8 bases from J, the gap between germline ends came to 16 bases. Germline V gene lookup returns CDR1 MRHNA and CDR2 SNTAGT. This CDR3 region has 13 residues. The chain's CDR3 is CASRPDNALGYTF. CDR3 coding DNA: TGTGCCAGCAGGCCTGACAACGCCTTAGGCTACACCTTC.

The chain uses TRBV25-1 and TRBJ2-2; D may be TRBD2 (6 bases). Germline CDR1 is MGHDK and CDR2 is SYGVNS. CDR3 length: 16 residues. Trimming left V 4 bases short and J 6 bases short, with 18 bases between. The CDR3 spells CASSVVRGGVAGELFF. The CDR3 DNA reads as TGTGCCAGCAGTGTAGTTCGTGGCGGGGTCGCCGGGGAGCTGTTTTTT.

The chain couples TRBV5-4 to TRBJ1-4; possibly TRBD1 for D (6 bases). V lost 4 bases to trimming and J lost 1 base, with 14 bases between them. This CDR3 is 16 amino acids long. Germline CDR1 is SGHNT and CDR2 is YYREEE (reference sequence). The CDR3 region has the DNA TGTGCCAGCAGCCCGGGGGGGGCCGGAACTAATGAAAAACTGTTTTTT. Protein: CASSPGGAGTNEKLFF.

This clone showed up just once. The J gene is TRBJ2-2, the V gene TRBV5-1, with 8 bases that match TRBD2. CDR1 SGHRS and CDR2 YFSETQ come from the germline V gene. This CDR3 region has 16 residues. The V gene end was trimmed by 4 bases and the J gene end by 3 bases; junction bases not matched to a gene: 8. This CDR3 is CASSLQVRGDTGELFF. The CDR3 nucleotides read TGCGCCAGCAGCCTCCAAGTGCGGGGGGACACCGGGGAGCTGTTTTTT. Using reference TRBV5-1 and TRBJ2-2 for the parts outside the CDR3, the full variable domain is KAGVTQTPRYLIKTRGQQVTLSCSPISGHRSVSWYQQTPGQGLQFLFEYFSETQRNKGNFPGRFSGRQFSNSRSEMNVSTLELGDSALYLCASSLQVRGDTGELFFGEGSRLTVL.

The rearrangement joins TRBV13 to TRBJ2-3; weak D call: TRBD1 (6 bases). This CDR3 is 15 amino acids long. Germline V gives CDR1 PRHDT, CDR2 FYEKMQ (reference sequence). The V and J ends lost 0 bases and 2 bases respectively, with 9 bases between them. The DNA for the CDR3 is TGTGCCAGCAGCTTAGGGAGGGGGAACACAGATACGCAGTATTTT. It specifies CASSLGRGNTDTQYF.

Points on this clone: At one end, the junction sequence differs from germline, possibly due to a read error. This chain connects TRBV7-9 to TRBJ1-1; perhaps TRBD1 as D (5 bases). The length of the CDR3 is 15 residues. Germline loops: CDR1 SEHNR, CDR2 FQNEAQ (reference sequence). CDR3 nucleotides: TGTTCCAGCAACCTTAGGGCGGACATGAACACTGAAGCTTTCTTT. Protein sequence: CSSNLRADMNTEAFF. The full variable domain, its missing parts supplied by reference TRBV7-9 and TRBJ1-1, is DTGVSQNPRHKITKRGQNVTFRCDPISEHNRLYWYRQTLGQGPEFLTYFQNEAQLEKSRLLSDRFSAERPKGSFSTLEIQRTEQGDSAMYLCSSNLRADMNTEAFFGQGTRLTVV.

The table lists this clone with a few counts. The CDR3 coding sequence is TGTGCCAGCTCACCAATACAGGTGCTGGGAGGAAACACCATATATTTT. As protein: CASSPIQVLGGNTIYF. V and J are TRBV18 and TRBJ1-3; tentative D call: TRBD1 (5 bases). V lost 2 bases to trimming and J lost 4 bases, with 15 bases between them. Per the germline V gene, CDR1 is KGHSH and CDR2 is LQKENI. The CDR3 runs 16 residues.